This T cell receptor (beta chain) came from a study of control samples from healthy donors and cancer patients. The protocol was immunoSEQ multiplex PCR, while the TCRdb copy is restricted to in-frame clones and leaves out a portion. The top ten clones hold around 13% of a sample with 120,000 to 150,000 clones, approximately 94% of them seen once. Germline CDR1 reads KGHDR; CDR2 reads SFDVKD. V was trimmed by 4 bases and J by 4 bases, leaving 10 bases between them. This CDR3 contains 14 residues. Material: blood. The clonotype comes from a man aged 40-49 years in good health. The chain combines TRBV24-1 with TRBJ1-5, with no clear D. The CDR3: CATSDPQVNQPQHF. The CDR3 DNA reads TGTGCCACCAGTGACCCGCAGGTTAATCAGCCCCAGCATTTT.